The rows below give T cell receptor beta chains drawn from one sample of a study of CD8 T cells in acute hepatitis C reinfection. TCRdb keeps only in-frame clones here, not all; method: immunoSEQ multiplex PCR. The table lists thousands of clones, 35% to 45% of them singletons. The material was HCV NS3-1073 tetramer-sorted CD8+ T cells from PBMCs, obtained during acute infection. Receptor source: a man aged 30 to 39 with chronic hepatitis C. CDR3s include the opening cysteine and the closing phenylalanine or tryptophan. The order of the fields is J gene, V gene, D gene, clone size, CDR3 length, CDR3 protein, CDR3 DNA. The D gene is left open where the match is weak. Where a row states a size, it is once, few, many or the class of an expanded clone; other rows omit it.

J gene: TRBJ2-7; V gene: TRBV7-3; D gene: -; clone size: -; CDR3 length: 15; CDR3 protein: CASSLEAGVWGEQYF; CDR3 DNA: TGTGCCAGCAGCTTAGAGGCAGGGGTTTGGGGCGAGCAGTACTTC
J gene: TRBJ1-4; V gene: TRBV27; D gene: -; clone size: -; CDR3 length: 13; CDR3 protein: CASSFATNEKLFF; CDR3 DNA: TGTGCCAGCAGTTTTGCAACTAATGAAAAACTGTTTTTT
J gene: TRBJ2-7; V gene: TRBV6-1; D gene: -; clone size: -; CDR3 length: 11; CDR3 protein: CASKTQYEQYF; CDR3 DNA: TGTGCCAGCAAGACGCAATACGAGCAGTACTTC
J gene: TRBJ2-7; V gene: TRBV19; D gene: -; clone size: few; CDR3 length: 16; CDR3 protein: CASSIEGTGAPYEQYF; CDR3 DNA: TGTGCCAGTAGTATAGAAGGAACAGGAGCCCCCTACGAGCAGTACTTC
J gene: TRBJ2-2; V gene: TRBV4-2; D gene: TRBD2; clone size: large; CDR3 length: 17; CDR3 protein: CASSQEMASGGGGELFF; CDR3 DNA: TGTGCCAGCAGCCAAGAGATGGCTAGCGGGGGGGGCGGGGAGCTGTTTTTT
J gene: TRBJ2-3; V gene: TRBV2; D gene: TRBD1; clone size: -; CDR3 length: 16; CDR3 protein: CASSEQQGAGTDTQYF; CDR3 DNA: TGTGCCAGCAGTGAACAACAGGGGGCGGGCACAGATACGCAGTATTTT
J gene: TRBJ1-2; V gene: TRBV4-2; D gene: -; clone size: few; CDR3 length: 14; CDR3 protein: CASSQDTAKDGYTF; CDR3 DNA: TGTGCCAGCAGCCAAGATACGGCTAAAGATGGCTACACCTTC
J gene: TRBJ2-7; V gene: TRBV6-1; D gene: -; clone size: -; CDR3 length: 16; CDR3 protein: CASSEIPEVYSYEQYF; CDR3 DNA: TGTGCCAGCAGTGAAATCCCCGAAGTGTATTCCTACGAGCAGTACTTC
J gene: TRBJ1-2; V gene: TRBV30; D gene: -; clone size: -; CDR3 length: 15; CDR3 protein: CAWTIGFDGGYGYTF; CDR3 DNA: TGTGCCTGGACCATAGGGTTCGACGGGGGCTATGGCTACACCTTC
J gene: TRBJ1-5; V gene: TRBV5-4; D gene: -; clone size: -; CDR3 length: 14; CDR3 protein: CASSQEQGSQPQHF; CDR3 DNA: TGTGCCAGCAGCCAAGAGCAGGGGAGTCAGCCCCAGCATTTT
J gene: TRBJ2-7; V gene: TRBV4-2; D gene: TRBD1; clone size: -; CDR3 length: 15; CDR3 protein: CASSQEQGAWGEQYF; CDR3 DNA: TGTGCCAGCAGCCAAGAGCAGGGGGCCTGGGGCGAGCAGTACTTC
J gene: TRBJ2-2; V gene: TRBV27; D gene: -; clone size: -; CDR3 length: 15; CDR3 protein: CASSLVRGQPGELFF; CDR3 DNA: TGTGCCAGCAGTTTAGTCAGGGGTCAGCCCGGGGAGCTGTTTTTT
J gene: TRBJ1-1; V gene: TRBV5-8; D gene: -; clone size: once; CDR3 length: 13; CDR3 protein: CASSQEAATEAFF; CDR3 DNA: TGTGCCAGCAGCCAAGAGGCGGCCACTGAAGCTTTCTTT
J gene: TRBJ2-1; V gene: TRBV7-2; D gene: TRBD2; clone size: -; CDR3 length: 15; CDR3 protein: CASSFEVAGGNEQFF; CDR3 DNA: TGTGCCAGCAGCTTTGAAGTAGCGGGAGGCAATGAGCAGTTCTTC
J gene: TRBJ1-2; V gene: TRBV7-8; D gene: -; clone size: -; CDR3 length: 15; CDR3 protein: CASSLELTVNYGYTF; CDR3 DNA: TGTGCCAGCAGCTTAGAGCTTACGGTCAACTATGGCTACACCTTC
J gene: TRBJ2-2; V gene: TRBV4-2; D gene: -; clone size: -; CDR3 length: 18; CDR3 protein: CASSQEVGQGTNTGELFF; CDR3 DNA: TGTGCCAGCAGCCAAGAGGTAGGGCAGGGAACGAACACCGGGGAGCTGTTTTTT
J gene: TRBJ2-1; V gene: TRBV7-2; D gene: -; clone size: -; CDR3 length: 16; CDR3 protein: CASSLALQQPYNEQFF; CDR3 DNA: TGTGCCAGCAGCTTAGCGCTTCAGCAGCCTTACAATGAGCAGTTCTTC
J gene: TRBJ1-2; V gene: TRBV15; D gene: -; clone size: medium-sized; CDR3 length: 15; CDR3 protein: CATSAQVAENYGYTF; CDR3 DNA: TGTGCCACCAGCGCACAAGTGGCAGAGAACTATGGCTACACCTTC
J gene: TRBJ2-5; V gene: TRBV9; D gene: TRBD2; clone size: medium-sized; CDR3 length: 15; CDR3 protein: CASSVGSGEPETQYF; CDR3 DNA: TGTGCCAGCAGCGTAGGTAGCGGGGAACCTGAGACCCAGTACTTC
J gene: TRBJ2-3; V gene: TRBV18; D gene: TRBD2; clone size: medium-sized; CDR3 length: 14; CDR3 protein: CASSRGGGTDTQYF; CDR3 DNA: TGTGCCAGCTCACGGGGGGGAGGCACAGATACGCAGTATTTT
J gene: TRBJ2-2; V gene: TRBV4-3; D gene: -; clone size: -; CDR3 length: 15; CDR3 protein: CASSQEVASPGELFF; CDR3 DNA: TGCGCCAGCAGCCAAGAAGTGGCTAGCCCCGGGGAGCTGTTTTTT
J gene: TRBJ1-2; V gene: TRBV7-8; D gene: -; clone size: few; CDR3 length: 15; CDR3 protein: CASSLEVGVHGGYTF; CDR3 DNA: TGTGCCAGCAGCTTAGAGGTCGGGGTTCACGGGGGCTACACCTTC
J gene: TRBJ2-3; V gene: TRBV25-1; D gene: TRBD2; clone size: large; CDR3 length: 17; CDR3 protein: CASSELGSGGYTDTQYF; CDR3 DNA: TGTGCCAGCAGTGAATTGGGTAGCGGGGGGTACACAGATACGCAGTATTTT
J gene: TRBJ1-2; V gene: TRBV4-3; D gene: -; clone size: once; CDR3 length: 16; CDR3 protein: CASSQEPDGGNYGYTF; CDR3 DNA: TGCGCCAGCAGCCAGGAACCCGACGGAGGGAACTATGGCTACACCTTC
J gene: TRBJ2-7; V gene: TRBV6-1; D gene: TRBD1; clone size: -; CDR3 length: 13; CDR3 protein: CASSPETGLEQYF; CDR3 DNA: TGTGCCAGCAGTCCTGAGACAGGGCTGGAGCAGTACTTC
J gene: TRBJ2-2; V gene: TRBV11-2; D gene: -; clone size: -; CDR3 length: 15; CDR3 protein: CASSQEVGAPGELFF; CDR3 DNA: TGTGCCAGCAGCCAAGAGGTTGGGGCGCCCGGGGAGCTGTTTTTT
J gene: TRBJ2-4; V gene: TRBV9; D gene: -; clone size: large; CDR3 length: 16; CDR3 protein: CASSVGLSKYKNIQYF; CDR3 DNA: TGTGCCAGCAGCGTAGGATTGAGTAAGTACAAAAACATTCAGTACTTC
J gene: TRBJ2-5; V gene: TRBV11-3; D gene: TRBD2; clone size: -; CDR3 length: 17; CDR3 protein: CASSLEVASGGGETQYF; CDR3 DNA: TGTGCCAGCAGCTTAGAAGTCGCCAGCGGGGGTGGAGAGACCCAGTACTTC
J gene: TRBJ2-7; V gene: TRBV2; D gene: TRBD1; clone size: few; CDR3 length: 15; CDR3 protein: CASSEVRGSSYEQYF; CDR3 DNA: TGTGCCAGCAGTGAAGTCAGGGGGAGCTCCTACGAGCAGTACTTC
J gene: TRBJ1-2; V gene: TRBV27; D gene: TRBD1; clone size: -; CDR3 length: 14; CDR3 protein: CASSLTGGDYGYTF; CDR3 DNA: TGTGCCAGCAGTTTAACAGGGGGGGACTATGGCTACACCTTC
J gene: TRBJ1-3; V gene: TRBV2; D gene: -; clone size: few; CDR3 length: 17; CDR3 protein: CASSELIVGSSGNTIYF; CDR3 DNA: TGTGCCAGCAGTGAGTTGATCGTCGGGAGCTCTGGAAACACCATATATTTT
J gene: TRBJ2-7; V gene: TRBV6-5; D gene: -; clone size: -; CDR3 length: 15; CDR3 protein: CASSYSGGLSYEQYF; CDR3 DNA: TGTGCCAGCAGTTACTCGGGTGGCCTCTCCTACGAGCAGTACTTC
J gene: TRBJ2-2; V gene: TRBV4-2; D gene: TRBD2; clone size: -; CDR3 length: 17; CDR3 protein: CASSQETSGGAYGELFF; CDR3 DNA: TGTGCCAGCAGCCAAGAGACTAGCGGGGGGGCTTACGGGGAGCTGTTTTTT
J gene: TRBJ2-7; V gene: TRBV6-1; D gene: -; clone size: few; CDR3 length: 17; CDR3 protein: CASSEASQLAAPYEQYF; CDR3 DNA: TGTGCCAGCAGTGAAGCGTCCCAACTAGCCGCACCCTACGAGCAGTACTTC
J gene: TRBJ2-1; V gene: TRBV27; D gene: TRBD2; clone size: -; CDR3 length: 19; CDR3 protein: CASSLWASGVMSSYNEQFF; CDR3 DNA: TGTGCCAGCAGTTTATGGGCTAGCGGGGTCATGAGCTCCTACAATGAGCAGTTCTTC
J gene: TRBJ2-3; V gene: TRBV6-5; D gene: TRBD1; clone size: medium-sized; CDR3 length: 14; CDR3 protein: CATPGQGPGDTQYF; CDR3 DNA: TGTGCCACTCCGGGACAGGGACCTGGGGATACGCAGTATTTT
J gene: TRBJ2-2; V gene: TRBV4-3; D gene: -; clone size: medium-sized; CDR3 length: 15; CDR3 protein: CASSQEPAGPGELFF; CDR3 DNA: TGCGCCAGCAGCCAAGAACCGGCGGGGCCCGGGGAGCTGTTTTTT
J gene: TRBJ1-1; V gene: TRBV4-2; D gene: -; clone size: once; CDR3 length: 13; CDR3 protein: CASSQEGGTEAFF; CDR3 DNA: TGTGCCAGCAGCCAAGAAGGGGGTACTGAAGCTTTCTTT
J gene: TRBJ1-1; V gene: TRBV4-2; D gene: -; clone size: medium-sized; CDR3 length: 13; CDR3 protein: CASSQESSTEAFF; CDR3 DNA: TGTGCCAGCAGCCAAGAATCCTCCACTGAAGCTTTCTTT
J gene: TRBJ2-7; V gene: TRBV7-2; D gene: TRBD1; clone size: -; CDR3 length: 16; CDR3 protein: CASSLAGTGGIYEQYF; CDR3 DNA: TGTGCCAGCAGCTTAGCAGGGACAGGGGGCATCTACGAGCAGTACTTC
J gene: TRBJ2-5; V gene: TRBV7-3; D gene: TRBD2; clone size: -; CDR3 length: 14; CDR3 protein: CASSSTSGEETQYF; CDR3 DNA: TGTGCCAGCAGCTCGACTAGCGGGGAAGAGACCCAGTACTTC
J gene: TRBJ2-3; V gene: TRBV7-2; D gene: -; clone size: few; CDR3 length: 16; CDR3 protein: CASSLVSQAYPDTQYF; CDR3 DNA: TGTGCCAGCAGCTTAGTCAGCCAGGCCTATCCAGATACGCAGTATTTT
J gene: TRBJ2-7; V gene: TRBV4-2; D gene: TRBD1; clone size: -; CDR3 length: 16; CDR3 protein: CASSQEVQGQLGEQYF; CDR3 DNA: TGTGCCAGCAGCCAAGAGGTACAGGGGCAACTTGGCGAGCAGTACTTC
J gene: TRBJ2-4; V gene: TRBV5-5; D gene: TRBD2; clone size: once; CDR3 length: 16; CDR3 protein: CASSQEVTSGWGIQYF; CDR3 DNA: TGTGCCAGCAGCCAAGAAGTGACTAGCGGGTGGGGCATTCAGTACTTC
J gene: TRBJ2-2; V gene: TRBV5-8; D gene: TRBD1; clone size: few; CDR3 length: 19; CDR3 protein: CASSPNPGQGARNTGELFF; CDR3 DNA: TGTGCCAGCAGCCCCAACCCGGGACAGGGGGCCCGAAACACCGGGGAGCTGTTTTTT
J gene: TRBJ2-1; V gene: TRBV4-1; D gene: -; clone size: few; CDR3 length: 17; CDR3 protein: CASSLNPPGVYPNEQFF; CDR3 DNA: TGCGCCAGCAGCCTCAACCCCCCGGGAGTTTATCCCAATGAGCAGTTCTTC
J gene: TRBJ2-1; V gene: TRBV11-2; D gene: TRBD2; clone size: once; CDR3 length: 16; CDR3 protein: CASSLESVAGAHEQFF; CDR3 DNA: TGTGCCAGCAGCTTAGAATCGGTAGCGGGAGCCCATGAGCAGTTCTTC
J gene: TRBJ2-2; V gene: TRBV6-5; D gene: -; clone size: -; CDR3 length: 14; CDR3 protein: CASSYIVLGGELFF; CDR3 DNA: TGTGCCAGCAGTTATATCGTATTGGGAGGGGAGCTGTTTTTT
J gene: TRBJ2-7; V gene: TRBV2; D gene: -; clone size: medium-sized; CDR3 length: 13; CDR3 protein: CARGPGDELEQYF; CDR3 DNA: TGTGCCAGAGGACCGGGGGACGAACTCGAGCAGTACTTC
J gene: TRBJ2-3; V gene: TRBV4-2; D gene: TRBD2; clone size: -; CDR3 length: 17; CDR3 protein: CASSQEISAGGGDTQYF; CDR3 DNA: TGTGCCAGCAGCCAAGAAATATCAGCGGGAGGGGGGGATACGCAGTATTTT
J gene: TRBJ2-7; V gene: TRBV4-2; D gene: -; clone size: few; CDR3 length: 16; CDR3 protein: CASSQEGTGAPYEQYF; CDR3 DNA: TGTGCCAGCAGCCAAGAAGGGACGGGGGCCCCCTACGAGCAGTACTTC
J gene: TRBJ2-7; V gene: TRBV7-2; D gene: -; clone size: -; CDR3 length: 16; CDR3 protein: CASSQEVGGSSYEQYF; CDR3 DNA: TGCGCCAGCAGCCAAGAGGTCGGGGGTTCTTCCTACGAGCAGTACTTC
J gene: TRBJ2-2; V gene: TRBV2; D gene: TRBD1; clone size: -; CDR3 length: 17; CDR3 protein: CASSEFLGQGYTGELFF; CDR3 DNA: TGTGCCAGCAGTGAATTTCTGGGACAGGGTTACACCGGGGAGCTGTTTTTT
J gene: TRBJ2-3; V gene: TRBV4-3; D gene: TRBD2; clone size: medium-sized; CDR3 length: 19; CDR3 protein: CASSQEPPATSGGGDTQYF; CDR3 DNA: TGCGCCAGCAGCCAAGAGCCCCCCGCGACTAGCGGGGGTGGAGATACGCAGTATTTT
J gene: TRBJ1-1; V gene: TRBV4-2; D gene: -; clone size: medium-sized; CDR3 length: 13; CDR3 protein: CASSQERGTEAFF; CDR3 DNA: TGTGCCAGCAGCCAAGAAAGGGGCACTGAAGCTTTCTTT
J gene: TRBJ2-7; V gene: TRBV4-3; D gene: TRBD2; clone size: medium-sized; CDR3 length: 16; CDR3 protein: CASSQELAGANYEQYF; CDR3 DNA: TGCGCCAGCAGCCAAGAGCTAGCGGGAGCAAACTACGAGCAGTACTTC
J gene: TRBJ2-7; V gene: TRBV19; D gene: -; clone size: -; CDR3 length: 16; CDR3 protein: CASSIGAVEAPYEQYF; CDR3 DNA: TGTGCCAGTAGTATTGGAGCGGTGGAGGCCCCCTACGAGCAGTACTTC
J gene: TRBJ2-7; V gene: TRBV30; D gene: -; clone size: few; CDR3 length: 17; CDR3 protein: CAWSVSDGVFMEYEQYF; CDR3 DNA: TGTGCCTGGAGTGTTAGTGACGGCGTGTTTATGGAGTACGAGCAGTACTTC
J gene: TRBJ2-2; V gene: TRBV14; D gene: -; clone size: once; CDR3 length: 17; CDR3 protein: CASSQDSLGSGFGELFF; CDR3 DNA: TGTGCCAGCAGCCAAGATTCCCTAGGGAGCGGTTTCGGGGAGCTGTTTTTT
J gene: TRBJ2-1; V gene: TRBV27; D gene: TRBD2; clone size: -; CDR3 length: 15; CDR3 protein: CASSFELAGGNEQFF; CDR3 DNA: TGTGCCAGCAGTTTTGAGCTAGCGGGAGGCAATGAGCAGTTCTTC